Following are 13 T cell receptor beta chains from one sample sequenced in a study of Tregs in tolerant kidney transplant recipients. Sequencing was performed with immunoSEQ multiplex PCR; in TCRdb, only in-frame clones are kept and a portion is missing. Its table lists approximately 49,000 clones. The sample here was CD4+ T cells from blood, taken before the transplant. These receptors all stem from a human donor who received a combined kidney and bone marrow transplant.

With regard to this clone: The sequence runs out 3 residues before the end of the CDR3; the remainder is reconstructed from the germline J gene. The gene calls are TRBV7-8 and TRBJ2-6; a weak D match, TRBD2 (6 bases). This CDR3 is 16 amino acids long. V was clipped by 4 bases and J by 2 bases, with 12 bases between them. Germline assignment: CDR1 SGHVS and CDR2 FQNEAQ. The CDR3 loop is CASSWGGAPGANVLTF. Partial CDR3 DNA: TGTGCCAGCAGCTGGGGCGGGGCCCCTGGGGCCAACGTC.

Details on this clone: Sequencing ends 3 residues short of the CDR3 end; the germline J gene provides the rest. This chain uses TRBV18 with TRBJ1-6, with D perhaps TRBD1 (5 bases). This CDR3 has 13 residues. Germline V lookup: CDR1 KGHSH, CDR2 LQKENI. Trimming took 6 bases from V and 5 from J, leaving 8 bases between them. CDR3 DNA (partial): TGTGCCAGCTCCCCGACAGATAATTCACCC. This encodes CASSPTDNSP. The complete CDR3 protein is CASSPTDNSPLHF.

About this clone itself: Read coverage stops 3 residues before the CDR3 terminus; the germline J gene supplies the remainder. The chain has TRBV5-1 and TRBJ2-6; 11 nucleotides match TRBD2. Germline assignment: CDR1 SGHRS and CDR2 YFSETQ. The V gene end was trimmed by 1 base and the J gene end by 0 bases; junction bases not matched to a gene: 0. CDR3 length: 17 residues. CDR3: CASSLTSGSSGANVLTF. The CDR3 bases that were read are TGCGCCAGCAGCTTGACTAGCGGGAGCTCTGGGGCCAACGTC.

CDR3 loop: CASSSTGNEKLFF. Incomplete CDR3 DNA: TGTGCCAGCAGCTCCACAGGAAACGAAAAA. The chain has TRBV5-6 and TRBJ1-4, with D perhaps matching TRBD1 (5 bases). The read gets to within 3 residues of the CDR3 end, and the germline J gene fills in the rest. The V and J ends lost 3 bases and 8 bases respectively, with 11 bases between them. The germline CDR1 and CDR2 sequences are SGHDT and YYEEEE. The CDR3 totals 13 residues.

Here the CDR3 reads CSVAGNQETQYF. The CDR3 DNA, read in part, is TGCAGCGTTGCAGGCAACCAAGAGACC. The chain is built from TRBV29-1 and TRBJ2-5; no firm D call. The read is 3 residues too short to cover the CDR3 end, so that end is filled in from the germline J gene. The germline V gene has CDR1 SQVTM and CDR2 ANQGSEA. The CDR3 sequence is 12 residues long. V gave up 4 bases and J gave up 0 bases, with 6 bases separating them.

Remarks on this clone: The read ends 3 residues early relative to the CDR3; the germline J gene fills the gap. V is TRBV19 and J is TRBJ1-1; a possible D gene is TRBD1 (5 bases). This CDR3 contains 15 residues. Trimming left V 8 bases short and J 2 bases short, with 18 bases between. Germline V CDR1 and CDR2: LNHDA, SQIVND (reference sequence). CDR3 loop: CASGRDYGTNTEAFF. The sequenced part of the CDR3 DNA is TGTGCCAGTGGGCGGGACTATGGAACAAACACTGAA. The full variable domain, in which reference TRBV19 and TRBJ1-1 provide the parts outside the CDR3, is DGGITQSPKYLFRKEGQNVTLSCEQNLNHDAMYWYRQDPGQGLRLIYYSQIVNDFQKGDIAEGYSVSREKKESFPLTVTSAQKNPTAFYLCASGRDYGTNTEAFFGQGTRLTVV.

Remarks on this clone: The sequence runs out 3 residues before the end of the CDR3; the remainder is reconstructed from the germline J gene. This sequence joins TRBV19 and TRBJ1-5; TRBD1 is a possible D gene (6 bases). CDR1 and CDR2 (germline): LNHDA, SQIVND (reference sequence). CDR3 length: 15 amino acids. Trimming took off 7 bases at V and 1 base at J, with 14 bases between the two ends. This CDR3 reads CASNGKQGSNQPQHF. CDR3 DNA (partial): TGTGCCAGTAATGGAAAACAGGGCAGCAATCAGCCC.

Regarding this clone: The read ends 3 residues early relative to the CDR3; the germline J gene fills the gap. The chain employs TRBV7-2 and TRBJ2-1; 14 bases line up with TRBD2. CDR3 length equals 15 residues. The junction had 3 bases not matched to a gene; V was cut back by 4 bases and J by 7 bases. Germline V gives CDR1 SGHTA, CDR2 FQGNSA. The sequenced CDR3 bases are TGTGCCAGCAGCTCAGGGACTAGCGGGAGAAATGAG. This translates into CASSSGTSGRNE. The entire CDR3 reads CASSSGTSGRNEQFF.

With respect to this clone: Read sequence stops 3 residues before the CDR3 end, and the germline J gene provides the missing end. The chain recombines TRBV7-9 with TRBJ1-1; D gene ambiguous. CDR1 and CDR2 from the germline V gene are SEHNR and FQNEAQ (reference sequence). Trimming took off 4 bases at V and 3 bases at J, with 9 bases between the two ends. The CDR3 extends over 13 amino acids. The CDR3 sequence is CASSSGSYTEAFF. The sequenced CDR3 bases are TGTGCCAGCAGCTCCGGGTCTTACACTGAA.

Concerning this clone itself: The CDR3 extends 3 residues past the end of the read, so its final part is completed from the germline J gene. V is TRBV7-8 and J is TRBJ2-7; a possible D gene is TRBD1 (5 bases). This CDR3 has 14 residues. Looked up from germline, CDR1 is SGHVS and CDR2 is FQNEAQ. V was cut by 5 bases and J by 1 base, with 12 bases left in between. The covered CDR3 bases are TGTGCCAGCAGCCGCAATCAGGGTTCCTACGAG. It translates to CASSRNQGSYE. The full CDR3 protein is CASSRNQGSYEQYF. Full variable domain (missing parts from reference TRBV7-8 and TRBJ2-7): GAGVSQSPRYKVAKRGQDVALRCDPISGHVSLFWYQQALGQGPEFLTYFQNEAQLDKSGLPSDRFFAERPEGSVSTLKIQRTQQEDSAVYLCASSRNQGSYEQYFGPGTRLTVT.

With regard to this clone: The read gets to within 3 residues of the CDR3 end, and the germline J gene fills in the rest. The gene calls are TRBV20-1 and TRBJ1-1; TRBD1 might be the D (6 bases). Germline V gene data show CDR1 as DFQATT and CDR2 as SNEGSKA (reference sequence). The CDR3 runs 12 residues. CDR3 residues: CSARQAGIKAFF. The covered CDR3 bases are TGCAGTGCTCGACAGGCCGGGATAAAA.

About this clone itself: The CDR3 end lies 3 residues beyond the end of the read and is filled in from the germline J gene. The chain is built from TRBV11-2 and TRBJ2-1; D remains ambiguous. V shed 0 bases and J shed 6 bases, with 6 bases lying between them. The CDR3 sequence is 13 residues long. Germline CDR1 is SGHAT and CDR2 is FQNNGV. The covered CDR3 bases are TGTGCCAGCAGCTTAGATACGGTCAATGAG. This sequence encodes CASSLDTVNE. The full CDR3 protein is CASSLDTVNEQFF.

Concerning this clone itself: The read comes to an end 3 residues before the CDR3 does, leaving the germline J gene to fill in the end. The V gene is TRBV28, the J gene TRBJ1-4, with 7 positions matching TRBD1. The CDR3 runs 15 residues. Germline V gene data show CDR1 as MDHEN and CDR2 as SYDVKM. V lost 6 bases, J lost 3 bases, and 7 bases stayed unmatched. CDR3 protein: CASRLQGQANEKLFF. The CDR3 DNA, read in part, is TGTGCCAGCAGGTTACAGGGGCAGGCTAATGAAAAA.